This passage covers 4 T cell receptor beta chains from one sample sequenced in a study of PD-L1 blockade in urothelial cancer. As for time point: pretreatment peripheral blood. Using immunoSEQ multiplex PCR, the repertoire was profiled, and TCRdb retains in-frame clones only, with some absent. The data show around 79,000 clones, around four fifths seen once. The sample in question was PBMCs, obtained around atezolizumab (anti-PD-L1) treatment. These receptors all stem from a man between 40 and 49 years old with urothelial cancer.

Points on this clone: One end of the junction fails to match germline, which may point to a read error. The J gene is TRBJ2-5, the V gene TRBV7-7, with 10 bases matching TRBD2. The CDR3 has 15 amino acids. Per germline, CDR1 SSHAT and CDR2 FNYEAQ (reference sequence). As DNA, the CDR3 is TGTGCTAGCAGCCGGGGACTAGCGCGAGGGGAGACCCAGTACTTC. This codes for CASSRGLARGETQYF.

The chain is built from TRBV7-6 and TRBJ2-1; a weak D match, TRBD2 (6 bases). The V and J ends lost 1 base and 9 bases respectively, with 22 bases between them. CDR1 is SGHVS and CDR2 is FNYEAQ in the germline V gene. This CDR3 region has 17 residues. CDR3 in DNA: TGTGCCAGCAGCTTAGGGGACTCCCAAGCCCTTTTTGGTGAGCAGTTCTTC. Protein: CASSLGDSQALFGEQFF.

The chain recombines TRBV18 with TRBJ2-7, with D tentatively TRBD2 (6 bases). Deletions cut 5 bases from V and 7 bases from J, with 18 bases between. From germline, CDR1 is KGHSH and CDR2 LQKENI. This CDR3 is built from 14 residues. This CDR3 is CASSGGRTEGEQYF. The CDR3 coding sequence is TGTGCCAGCTCAGGGGGACGGACGGAGGGTGAGCAGTACTTC.

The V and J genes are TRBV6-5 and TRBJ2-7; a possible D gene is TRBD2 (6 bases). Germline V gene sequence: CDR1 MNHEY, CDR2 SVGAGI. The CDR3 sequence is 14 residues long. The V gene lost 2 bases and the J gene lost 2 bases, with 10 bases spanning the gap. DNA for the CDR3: TGTGCCAGCAGTTACACGGGAGAAGCCTACGAGCAGTACTTC. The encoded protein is CASSYTGEAYEQYF.